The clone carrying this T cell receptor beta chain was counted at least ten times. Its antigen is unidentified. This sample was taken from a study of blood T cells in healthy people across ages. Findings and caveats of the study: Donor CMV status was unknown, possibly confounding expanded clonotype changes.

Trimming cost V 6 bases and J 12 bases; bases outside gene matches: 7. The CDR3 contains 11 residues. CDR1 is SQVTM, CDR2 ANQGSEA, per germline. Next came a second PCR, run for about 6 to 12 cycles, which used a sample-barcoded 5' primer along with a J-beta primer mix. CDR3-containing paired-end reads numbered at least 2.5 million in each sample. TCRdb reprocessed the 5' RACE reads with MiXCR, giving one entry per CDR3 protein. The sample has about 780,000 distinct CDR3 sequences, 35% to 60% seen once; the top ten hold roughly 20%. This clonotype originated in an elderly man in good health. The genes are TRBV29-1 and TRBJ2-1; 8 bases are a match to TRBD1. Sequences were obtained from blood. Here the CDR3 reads CSVTGTGGQFF. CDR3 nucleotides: TGCAGCGTCACCGGGACAGGAGGGCAGTTCTTC.